This T cell receptor beta chain was identified during a study of blood T cells in healthy people across ages. Study results and limitations: Conclusively comparing naive with antigen-experienced cells was impossible with unsorted PBMCs. Naive T cell percentage and TCR beta diversity correlated strongly.

This clonotype was observed a few times. Its antigen is unknown. Per the germline V gene, CDR1 is SGHTA and CDR2 is FQGNSA. V lost 0 bases and J 1 base, leaving 16 bases between the germline ends. The CDR3 is 18 residues long. For the second PCR, which ran for about 7 to 12 cycles, a sample-barcoded 5' primer and a J-beta primer mix were used. Paired-end reads containing CDR3 totaled no fewer than 2.5 million for each sample. MiXCR, applied by TCRdb to the 5' RACE reads, yields one record per CDR3 protein. The sample lists 1.5 million to 2 million distinct CDR3 sequences, 40% to 55% occurring once. The specimen sequenced was blood. This chain uses TRBV7-2 with TRBJ2-4; D uncertain. This receptor was taken from a woman aged 40 to 49 in good health. This CDR3 is CASSLAPLSSSAKNIQYF. The CDR3 DNA follows: TGTGCCAGCAGCTTAGCGCCCCTGTCTAGTTCGGCCAAAAACATTCAGTACTTC. Full variable domain (outside the CDR3, taken from reference TRBV7-2 and TRBJ2-4): GAGVSQSPSNKVTEKGKDVELRCDPISGHTALYWYRQSLGQGLEFLIYFQGNSAPDKSGLPSDRFSAERTGGSVSTLTIQRTQQEDSAVYLCASSLAPLSSSAKNIQYFGAGTRLSVL.